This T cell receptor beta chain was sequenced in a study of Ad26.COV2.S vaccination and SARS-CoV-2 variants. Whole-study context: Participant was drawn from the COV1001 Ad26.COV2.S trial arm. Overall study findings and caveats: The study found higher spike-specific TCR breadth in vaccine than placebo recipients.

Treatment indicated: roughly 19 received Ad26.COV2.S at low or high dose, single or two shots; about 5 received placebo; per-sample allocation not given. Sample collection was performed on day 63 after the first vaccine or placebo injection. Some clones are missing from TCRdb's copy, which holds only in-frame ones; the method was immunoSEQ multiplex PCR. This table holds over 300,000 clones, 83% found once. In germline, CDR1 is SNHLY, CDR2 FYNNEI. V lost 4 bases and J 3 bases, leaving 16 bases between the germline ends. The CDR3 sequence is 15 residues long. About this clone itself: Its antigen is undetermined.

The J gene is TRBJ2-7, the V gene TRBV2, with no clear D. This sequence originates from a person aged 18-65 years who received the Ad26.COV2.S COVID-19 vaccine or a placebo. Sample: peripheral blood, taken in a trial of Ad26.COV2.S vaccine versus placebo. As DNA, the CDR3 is TGTGCCAGCAGTGCCTCACACGTCGGCGGCTACGAGCAGTACTTC. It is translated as CASSASHVGGYEQYF.